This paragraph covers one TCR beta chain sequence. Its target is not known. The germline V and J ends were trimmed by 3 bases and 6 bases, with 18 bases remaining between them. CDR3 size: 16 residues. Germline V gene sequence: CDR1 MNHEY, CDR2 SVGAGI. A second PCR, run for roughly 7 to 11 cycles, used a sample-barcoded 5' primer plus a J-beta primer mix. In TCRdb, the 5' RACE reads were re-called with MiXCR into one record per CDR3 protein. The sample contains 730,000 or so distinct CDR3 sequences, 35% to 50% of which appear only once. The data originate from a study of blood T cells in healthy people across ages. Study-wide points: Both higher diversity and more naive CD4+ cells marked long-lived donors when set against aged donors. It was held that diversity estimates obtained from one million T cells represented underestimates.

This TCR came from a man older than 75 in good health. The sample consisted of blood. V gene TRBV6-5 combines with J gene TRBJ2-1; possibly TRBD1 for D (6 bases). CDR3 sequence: CASSYSSRIGGNEQFF. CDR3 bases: TGTGCCAGCAGTTATTCGTCGAGGATAGGGGGCAATGAGCAGTTCTTC.